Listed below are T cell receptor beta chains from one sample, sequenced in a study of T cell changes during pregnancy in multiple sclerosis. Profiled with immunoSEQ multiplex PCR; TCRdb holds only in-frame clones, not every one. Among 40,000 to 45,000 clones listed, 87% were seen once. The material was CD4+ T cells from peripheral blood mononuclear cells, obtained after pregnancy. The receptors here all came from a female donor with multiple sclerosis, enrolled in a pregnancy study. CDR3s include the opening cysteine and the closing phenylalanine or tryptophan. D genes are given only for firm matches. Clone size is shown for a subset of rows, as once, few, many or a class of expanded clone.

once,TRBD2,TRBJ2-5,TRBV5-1,TGCGCCAGCAGCTGGGGGGGACGAGAGACCCAGTACTTC,CASSWGGRETQYF
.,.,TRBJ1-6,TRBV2,TGTGCCAGCAGTGAGTGGGGAGGGAATAATTCACCCCTCCACTTT,CASSEWGGNNSPLHF
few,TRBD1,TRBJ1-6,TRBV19,TGTGCCAGTAGTATGTCCGTCAGGGGGAATTCACCCCTCCACTTT,CASSMSVRGNSPLHF
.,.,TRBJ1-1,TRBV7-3,TGTGCCAGCAGCCTCCAGGGTGGCACTGAAGCTTTCTTT,CASSLQGGTEAFF
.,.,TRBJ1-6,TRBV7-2,TGTGCCAGCAGCCCACAGGGAAGTGAAGAGGCGCGTCTCCACTTT,CASSPQGSEEARLHF
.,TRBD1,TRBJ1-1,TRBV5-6,TGTGCCAGCAGCCCGACAGGGAAAGGGACTGAAGCTTTCTTT,CASSPTGKGTEAFF
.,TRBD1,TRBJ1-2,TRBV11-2,TGTGCCAGCAGCTTAGGACAGGGGAGGTTGGGAGGCTACACCTTC,CASSLGQGRLGGYTF
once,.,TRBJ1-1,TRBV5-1,TGCGCCAGCAGCCTGGCCCTCGGGAGCTTAGAAGCTTTCTTT,CASSLALGSLEAFF
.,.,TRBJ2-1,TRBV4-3,TGCGCCAGCAGCCAAGCTACTAGCTACTGGAACAATGAGCAGTTCTTC,CASSQATSYWNNEQFF
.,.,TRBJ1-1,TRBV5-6,TGTGCCAGCAGCTCCCCTTGGAGGACTGAAGCTTTCTTT,CASSSPWRTEAFF
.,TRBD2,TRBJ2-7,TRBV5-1,TGCGCCAGCAGCTTGTGGACTAGCGGTAGAAGCTCCTACGAGCAGTACTTC,CASSLWTSGRSSYEQYF
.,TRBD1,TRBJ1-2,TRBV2,TGTGCCAGCAGCTCCGACAGGGGAGGCGGCTACACCTTC,CASSSDRGGGYTF
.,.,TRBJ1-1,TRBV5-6,TGTGCCAGCAGCTTGGAAGGGGGATTTAACACTGAAGCTTTCTTT,CASSLEGGFNTEAFF
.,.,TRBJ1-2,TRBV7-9,TGTGCCAGCAGCTTAGGCGGGACTAGTGGCTACACCTTC,CASSLGGTSGYTF
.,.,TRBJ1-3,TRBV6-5,TGTGCCAGCAGAACGGGGTTCGCTGGAAACACCATATATTTT,CASRTGFAGNTIYF
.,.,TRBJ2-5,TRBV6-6,TGTGCCAGCAGCCGGGACACTCAAGAGACCCAGTACTTC,CASSRDTQETQYF
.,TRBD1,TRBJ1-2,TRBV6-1,TGTGCCAGCAGTGCTCCGGGACAGATCCGTCTCTATGGCTACACCTTC,CASSAPGQIRLYGYTF
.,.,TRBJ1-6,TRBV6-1,TGTGCCACCGGAGATAGCTCCTATAATTCACCCCTCCACTTT,CATGDSSYNSPLHF
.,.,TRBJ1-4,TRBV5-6,TGTGCCAGCAGCCTAGGTGGAACGGCTAATGAAAAACTGTTTTTT,CASSLGGTANEKLFF
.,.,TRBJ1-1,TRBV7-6,TGTGCCAGCAGCTTGTATAGGGGCACTGAAGCTTTCTTT,CASSLYRGTEAFF
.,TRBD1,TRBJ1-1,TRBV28,TGTGCCAGCAGTGCCCCGGGACAGGGACCTGAAGCTTTCTTT,CASSAPGQGPEAFF
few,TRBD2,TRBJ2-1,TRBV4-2,TGTGCCAGCAGCCAAGGGGGAGCGGGGGGTTCGAGCTCCTACAATGAGCAGTTCTTC,CASSQGGAGGSSSYNEQFF
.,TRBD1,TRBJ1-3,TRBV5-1,TGCGCCAGCAGCAACCTGCGACAGGGCTCTGGAAACACCATATATTTT,CASSNLRQGSGNTIYF
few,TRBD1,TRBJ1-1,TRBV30,TGTGCCTGGAGGACAGGGGGCACTGAAGCTTTCTTT,CAWRTGGTEAFF
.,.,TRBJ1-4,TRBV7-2,TGTGCCAGCAGCTTAGGAGGGGGAGAAAAACTGTTTTTT,CASSLGGGEKLFF
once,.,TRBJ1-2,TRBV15,TGTGCCACCAGCGGCCTCCAAACAGGAGTGGGCTATGGCTACACCTTC,CATSGLQTGVGYGYTF
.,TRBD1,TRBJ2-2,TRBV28,TGTGCCAGCAGGCGGACAGGGGGGACCGGGGAGCTGTTTTTT,CASRRTGGTGELFF
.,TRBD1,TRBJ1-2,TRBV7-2,TGTGCCAGCAGCTTATTCTCAGGGGGCTATGGCTACACCTTC,CASSLFSGGYGYTF
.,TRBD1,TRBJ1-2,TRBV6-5,TGTGCCAGCAGTTACTCGAGAGGGGGCAATGGCTACACCTTC,CASSYSRGGNGYTF
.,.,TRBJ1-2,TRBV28,TGTGCCGCAAGGATGGAGGGACATGGCTACACCTTC,CAARMEGHGYTF
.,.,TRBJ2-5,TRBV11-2,TGTGCCAGCAGCTTAGACCTGCACAGGGTAGGAAGGGAGACCCAGTACTTC,CASSLDLHRVGRETQYF
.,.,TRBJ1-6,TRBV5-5,TGTGCCAGCAGCTTGTCAGGGACGGCGGGGTATTCACCCCTCCACTTT,CASSLSGTAGYSPLHF
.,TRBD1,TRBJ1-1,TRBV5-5,TGTGCCAGCAGCTTGAGGAGGGGGCAGACTGAAGCTTTCTTT,CASSLRRGQTEAFF
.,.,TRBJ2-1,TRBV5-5,TGTGCCAGCGCCCCCCAGGGCAGGGCTTATGAGCAGTTCTTC,CASAPQGRAYEQFF
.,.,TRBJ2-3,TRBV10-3,TGTGCCATCAGTGATTGGGGGGTGAGCACAGATACGCAGTATTTT,CAISDWGVSTDTQYF
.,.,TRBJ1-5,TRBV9,TGTGCCAGCAGCGTCGGGAGCCGGCTTCAGCCCCAGCATTTT,CASSVGSRLQPQHF
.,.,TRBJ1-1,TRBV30,TGTGCCTGGGACAGGAATGGCCCGAACACTGAAGCTTTCTTT,CAWDRNGPNTEAFF
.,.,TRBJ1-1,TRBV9,TGTGCCAGCAGCTGGGGCAGCTGGACAGACAACACTGAAGCTTTCTTT,CASSWGSWTDNTEAFF
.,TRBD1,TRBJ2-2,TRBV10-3,TGTGCCACTTCCTCAGACAGGGGTGCCGGGGAGCTGTTTTTT,CATSSDRGAGELFF
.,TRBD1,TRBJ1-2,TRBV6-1,TGTGCCAGCAGGGTAACAGGGGTGGAAGGCTACACCTTC,CASRVTGVEGYTF
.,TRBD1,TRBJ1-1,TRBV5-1,TGCGCCAGCAGCTTGGTAACAGGGGGGTCGGGCACTGAAGCTTTCTTT,CASSLVTGGSGTEAFF
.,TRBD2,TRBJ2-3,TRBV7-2,TGTGCCAGCAGCCGGACTAGCGGTTACGATACGCAGTATTTT,CASSRTSGYDTQYF
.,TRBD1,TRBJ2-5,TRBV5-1,TGCGCCAGCAGCGTTGGGACAGGGGCCCAAGAGACCCAGTACTTC,CASSVGTGAQETQYF
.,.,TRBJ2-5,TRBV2,TGTGCCAGCAGTCAACTAGGAAAAGAGACCCAGTACTTC,CASSQLGKETQYF
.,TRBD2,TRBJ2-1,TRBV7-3,TGTGCCAGCAGCCCCCCGGGAGCGGGGGAGAACAATGAGCAGTTCTTC,CASSPPGAGENNEQFF
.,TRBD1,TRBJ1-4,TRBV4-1,TGCGCCAGCAGCCAAGGAGTAAGCGCAGGGGGAGAAAAACTGTTTTTT,CASSQGVSAGGEKLFF
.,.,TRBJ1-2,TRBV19,TGTGCCAGTAGTATAGCCCAGGGGCGAGGCTACACCTTC,CASSIAQGRGYTF
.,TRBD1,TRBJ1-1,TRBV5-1,TGCGCCAGCACCCGGGACAGGAGAAACACTGAAGCTTTCTTT,CASTRDRRNTEAFF
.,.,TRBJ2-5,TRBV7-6,TGTGCCAGCAGCTGGTGGTTCACGAGGGAGACCCAGTACTTC,CASSWWFTRETQYF
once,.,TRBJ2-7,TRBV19,TGTGCCAGTAGTTTAGGACGGGGAACCTACGAGCAGTACTTC,CASSLGRGTYEQYF